The 19 T cell receptor beta chains given below trace back to one sample, sequenced in a study of cytomegalovirus exposure and HLA in healthy donors (TCRdb year 2017). Receptors were amplified or captured by the immunoSEQ multiplex PCR assay. For the multiplex PCR, a mixture combining 60 forward primers for TCR Vbeta segments and 13 reverse primers for TCR Jbeta segments was used. As stored in TCRdb, this immuneACCESS dataset retains in-frame rearrangements with V and J assigned. A fraction of the clones does not appear; measured against another copy, unresolved V genes explain less than half of the discrepancy, and the remainder lacks a known reason. The sample includes over 200,000 clones, with more than 70% observed a single time. In total, the top ten clones hold over 1% of the sample. Sequenced input: PBMCs. Receptors were obtained from a human donor in good health.

The J gene is TRBJ2-2, the V gene TRBV28; a weak D match, TRBD1 (6 bases). Per the germline V gene, CDR1 is MDHEN and CDR2 is SYDVKM. The CDR3 is 13 residues long. Trimming took off 3 bases at V and 8 bases at J, with 10 bases between the two ends. This chain's CDR3 is CASSFHRAGELFF. In nucleotides, the CDR3 is TGTGCCAGCAGTTTCCACAGGGCAGGGGAGCTGTTTTTT.

The sample holds a few counts of this clone. The CDR3 loop is CASSQGTVATNEKLFF. The CDR3 coding sequence is TGCGCCAGCAGCCAAGGGACTGTTGCAACTAATGAAAAACTGTTTTTT. The chain carries TRBV5-1 and TRBJ1-4; TRBD1 might be the D (5 bases). This CDR3 is 16 amino acids long. Trimming removed 4 bases from V and 0 bases from J, with 13 bases in between. The germline V gene has CDR1 SGHRS and CDR2 YFSETQ.

This chain joins TRBV10-1 and TRBJ2-1, with 9 positions matching TRBD2. The junction had 8 bases not matched to a gene; V was cut back by 6 bases and J by 2 bases. The CDR3 is 16 residues long. Looked up from germline, CDR1 is WNHNN and CDR2 is SYGVQD (reference sequence). In nucleotides, the CDR3 is TGCGCCAGCAGCAAGAGAGGACTAGCGACCTACAATGAGCAGTTCTTC. Translating gives CASSKRGLATYNEQFF.

The sample holds a few counts of this clone. The rearrangement joins TRBV2 to TRBJ1-5, with 12 bases fitting TRBD1. V dropped 3 bases and J dropped 7; count of bases not matched to a gene: 7. This CDR3 comprises 16 residues. CDR1 SNHLY and CDR2 FYNNEI come from the germline V gene. The CDR3, as DNA: TGTGCCAGCAGTGAGGGGACAGGGGGCGCGGGGCAGCCCCAGCATTTT. It specifies CASSEGTGGAGQPQHF.

This clone was seen just once. V and J are TRBV5-4 and TRBJ1-1; 7 nucleotides agree with TRBD1. The germline CDR1 and CDR2 sequences are SGHNT and YYREEE (reference sequence). After removal of 3 bases from V and 4 bases from J, the junction contained 6 bases not matched to a gene. The CDR3 runs 14 residues. CDR3 residues: CASSSGWDSTEAFF. CDR3 nucleotide sequence: TGTGCCAGCAGCTCCGGGTGGGACAGCACTGAAGCTTTCTTT.

This rearrangement joins TRBV10-1 to TRBJ1-1, with D perhaps TRBD1 (5 bases). Germline V CDR1 and CDR2: WNHNN, SYGVQD (reference sequence). Trimming shortened V by 6 bases and J by 2 bases, and 10 bases separated the two germline ends. The CDR3 totals 13 residues. This chain's CDR3 is CASRDNENTEAFF. CDR3 nucleotide sequence: TGCGCCAGCAGGGACAATGAAAACACTGAAGCTTTCTTT.

CDR3 nucleotides: TGTGCCAGCAGCTTAATTCGGACAGGGGGAAGCTACACCTTC. This gives the protein CASSLIRTGGSYTF. The V and J genes are TRBV7-3 and TRBJ1-2; 10 bases agree with TRBD1. V lost 1 base to trimming and J lost 9 bases; unmatched junction nucleotides: 5. From germline, CDR1 is SGHTA and CDR2 FQGTGA. The CDR3 loop spans 14 amino acids.

CDR3 sequence: CASSQETSGRFRNEQFF. The DNA for the CDR3 is TGCGCCAGCAGCCAAGAGACTAGCGGGAGGTTCCGCAATGAGCAGTTCTTC. The chain couples TRBV4-3 to TRBJ2-1, with 13 bases aligning to TRBD2. The CDR3 is 17 residues long. V dropped 0 bases and J dropped 6; count of bases not matched to a gene: 5. CDR1 and CDR2 (germline): LGHNA, YSLEER.

The V call is TRBV28, the J call TRBJ2-7; D not resolved. Germline CDR1 and CDR2: MDHEN and SYDVKM. The V gene lost 3 bases and the J gene lost 3 bases, with 6 bases spanning the gap. The CDR3 is 12 amino acids. The CDR3 sequence: CASSFRNYEQYF. DNA of the CDR3: TGTGCCAGCAGTTTCAGAAACTACGAGCAGTACTTC.

This chain joins TRBV9 and TRBJ2-7; TRBD1 aligns across 7 bases. CDR3 size: 15 residues. Germline V lookup: CDR1 SGDLS, CDR2 YYNGEE. The trim removed 3 bases at V and 1 base at J, leaving 7 bases unmatched. CDR3 sequence: CASSARDSASYEQYF. CDR3 nucleotide sequence: TGTGCCAGCAGCGCTAGGGACAGTGCATCCTACGAGCAGTACTTC.

The CDR3 is CASSYGARGYTF. CDR3 nucleotides: TGTGCCAGCAGTTACGGGGCGAGGGGCTACACCTTC. The chain employs TRBV6-5 and TRBJ1-2; D may be TRBD1 (5 bases). V was pared by 2 bases and J by 8 bases, with 9 bases between. The length of the CDR3 is 12 residues. Germline CDR1 and CDR2: MNHEY and SVGAGI.

This sequence joins TRBV2 and TRBJ2-7; D is unclear. The germline V gene has CDR1 SNHLY and CDR2 FYNNEI. V was shortened by 6 bases and J by 2 bases, with 8 bases between the two germline ends. This CDR3 has 12 amino acids. As DNA, the CDR3 is TGTGCCAGCAGAAGAGAAACCTACGAGCAGTACTTC. This translates into CASRRETYEQYF. The full variable domain, completed using reference TRBV2 and TRBJ2-7, is EPEVTQTPSHQVTQMGQEVILRCVPISNHLYFYWYRQILGQKVEFLVSFYNNEISEKSEIFDDQFSVERPDGSNFTLKIRSTKLEDSAMYFCASRRETYEQYFGPGTRLTVT.

As concerns this clone: Its ends do not fully match the called genes, so a read error is possible. V is TRBV7-9 and J is TRBJ1-4, with D possibly matching TRBD1 (5 bases). This CDR3 has 16 residues. The V gene's germline CDR1 is SEHNR and CDR2 FQNEAQ (reference sequence). CDR3 coding DNA: TGTGCCAGCAGCCCCGGACAAGGCACAACTAATGATAAACTGTTTTTT. Amino acids: CASSPGQGTTNDKLFF.

The chain links TRBV11-3 to TRBJ2-3, with TRBD1 matching 8 bases. The CDR3 consists of 14 residues. V trimming: 4 bases; J trimming: 4 bases; junction bases outside the gene matches: 4. The germline V gene has CDR1 SGHNT and CDR2 YENEEA. In nucleotides, the CDR3 is TGTGCCAGCAGCTCGCACAGGGGGTCAGATACGCAGTATTTT. Its protein product is CASSSHRGSDTQYF.

In nucleotides, the CDR3 is TGTGCCAGCAGTGAATTGGGTGGAGGAGGCAAAAACATTCAGTACTTC. Residues: CASSELGGGGKNIQYF. The chain has TRBV6-1 and TRBJ2-4, with a weak D call TRBD2 (5 bases). CDR1 is MNHNS, CDR2 SASEGT, per germline. This CDR3 is built from 16 residues. Trimming pared 2 bases from V and 3 bases from J, leaving 14 bases between.

This chain links TRBV5-4 with TRBJ2-1; 7 positions agree with TRBD1. The CDR3 has 13 residues. Trimming cost V 0 bases and J 10 bases; bases outside gene matches: 4. Germline V gene lookup returns CDR1 SGHNT and CDR2 YYREEE (reference sequence). The DNA of the CDR3 is TGTGCCAGCAGCTTGGCCCCGGGACAGGAGCAGTTCTTC. Protein sequence: CASSLAPGQEQFF.

The chain links TRBV7-9 to TRBJ2-5; no definite D call. Trimming removed 2 bases at V and 1 base at J, with 8 bases between. Germline lookup yields CDR1 SEHNR and CDR2 FQNEAQ (reference sequence). This CDR3 has 14 residues. The DNA for the CDR3 is TGTGCCAGCAGCTTAACTGGGCTCCAAGAGACCCAGTACTTC. It encodes CASSLTGLQETQYF.

This clone has just a few counts. The rearrangement links TRBV7-8 to TRBJ1-2, with a weak D call TRBD1 (5 bases). This CDR3 spans 13 amino acids. The V gene lost 7 bases and the J gene lost 5 bases, with 14 bases spanning the gap. Germline V gene data show CDR1 as SGHVS and CDR2 as FQNEAQ. CDR3: CASTLSRDYGYTF. CDR3 sequence (DNA): TGTGCCAGCACCCTTAGCAGGGATTATGGCTACACCTTC.

The chain joins TRBV25-1 to TRBJ2-7, with 15 bases fitting TRBD2. Germline V gives CDR1 MGHDK, CDR2 SYGVNS. The ends lost 2 bases at V and 5 bases at J; junction bases unmatched: 4. The CDR3 is 16 amino acids. This chain's CDR3 is CASSERGLAGGDEQYF. The CDR3 DNA reads as TGTGCCAGCAGTGAAAGGGGACTAGCGGGAGGAGACGAGCAGTACTTC.